This passage covers 4 T cell receptor beta chains from one sample sequenced in a study of T cells in Graves' hyperthyroidism and ophthalmopathy. RNA transcripts provided the source from which TCR beta CDR3 regions were amplified. TCR CDR3 regions were first amplified by RT-PCR with HTBI primers. MiXCR, applied by TCRdb to the multiplex PCR reads, yields one record per CDR3 protein. The repertoire has 500,000 to 750,000 distinct CDR3 sequences, more than 13% of them found once; the top ten carry around 7%. The sequenced material came from blood. These receptors came from a woman aged 18-29 years with Graves' ophthalmopathy.

This clonotype was seen repeatedly, ten times or more. V and J are TRBV6-5 and TRBJ2-1; 8 bases agree with TRBD1. CDR3 length equals 16 residues. Germline CDR1 reads MNHEY; CDR2 reads SVGAGI. The V gene end was trimmed by 0 bases and the J gene end by 6 bases; junction bases not matched to a gene: 7. The CDR3 spells CASSYSATGAVNEQFF. CDR3 in DNA: TGTGCCAGCAGTTACTCGGCGACAGGGGCGGTCAATGAGCAGTTCTTC.

This clonotype has a count of ten or more. The V gene is TRBV3-1, the J gene TRBJ1-5, with TRBD1 as a possible D gene (5 bases). Trimming left V 1 base short and J 2 bases short, with 9 bases between. CDR1 and CDR2 from the germline V gene are LGHDT and YNNKEL (reference sequence). The CDR3 has 15 amino acids. The DNA for the CDR3 is TGTGCCAGCAGCCAAGTTCTGGGGGGCAATCAGCCCCAGCATTTT. This sequence encodes CASSQVLGGNQPQHF.

In DNA form, the CDR3 reads TGCAGTGCTAGCGGGGACCGTGAAAAACTGTTTTTT. Translated: CSASGDREKLFF. The V and J genes are TRBV20-1 and TRBJ1-4; TRBD1 might be the D (5 bases). Germline CDR1 DFQATT, CDR2 SNEGSKA (reference sequence). With 3 bases removed from V and 7 bases from J, the gap between germline ends came to 9 bases. This CDR3 region has 12 residues.

In this sample, this clonotype turned up many times. The gene calls are TRBV2 and TRBJ2-2; no clear D gene. The CDR3 loop spans 13 amino acids. V was clipped by 7 bases and J by 6 bases, with 12 bases between them. Germline V lookup: CDR1 SNHLY, CDR2 FYNNEI. In nucleotides, the CDR3 is TGTGCCAGCATCGCCCCCGGGCCCGGGGAGCTGTTTTTT. As protein: CASIAPGPGELFF.